One sample yielded the 27 T cell receptor beta chains listed below, sequenced in a study of blood T cell repertoires in COVID-19. This table comes from immunoSEQ multiplex PCR, and its TCRdb copy is limited to in-frame clones, with some not included. The sample lists about 230,000 clones, nearly 90% seen once, with approximately 12% in the top ten. Sequencing was carried out using peripheral blood. These receptors came from a woman under 30 who had recovered from COVID-19.

In its sample, this clone was seen a few times. The chain is built from TRBV6-5 and TRBJ2-5; 8 nucleotides line up with TRBD2. V shed 3 bases and J 5 bases; nucleotides not matched to a gene: 8. CDR3 length: 15 residues. Germline-derived CDR1 and CDR2 are MNHEY and SVGAGI. The CDR3 DNA is TGTGCCAGCAGTTATCGAACATCGGGGGGGGAGACCCAGTACTTC. This gives the protein CASSYRTSGGETQYF.

The chain links TRBV10-3 to TRBJ1-3; no clear D. This CDR3 comprises 15 residues. Per germline, CDR1 ENHRY and CDR2 SYGVKD. Trimming took off 2 bases at V and 2 bases at J, with 10 bases between the two ends. The CDR3 loop is CAISEHSRAGNTIYF. The CDR3 DNA follows: TGTGCCATCAGTGAGCATTCGAGGGCTGGAAACACCATATATTTT.

V is TRBV27 and J is TRBJ2-1, with 7 nucleotides matching TRBD1. CDR1 and CDR2 (germline): MNHEY, SMNVEV (reference sequence). The CDR3 loop spans 17 amino acids. The V gene end was trimmed by 6 bases and the J gene end by 6 bases; junction bases not matched to a gene: 17. CDR3 sequence reads: CASSEMTGHPFTNEQFF. The CDR3 nucleotides read TGTGCCAGCAGCGAGATGACAGGGCACCCGTTTACCAATGAGCAGTTCTTC.

V gene TRBV7-9 combines with J gene TRBJ1-4; possible D gene TRBD1, 6 bases. The V gene lost 5 bases and the J gene lost 6 bases, with 16 bases spanning the gap. Looked up from germline, CDR1 is SEHNR and CDR2 is FQNEAQ (reference sequence). The CDR3 consists of 15 residues. For the CDR3, the DNA is TGTGCCAGCAGCATCACACAGGGTCCGGATGAAAAACTGTTTTTT. Its protein product is CASSITQGPDEKLFF.

This clone was recorded only once. The rearrangement uses TRBV19 and TRBJ1-4; maybe TRBD1 (6 bases). With 9 bases removed from V and 4 bases from J, the gap between germline ends came to 15 bases. The CDR3 has 14 amino acids. CDR1 and CDR2 from the germline V gene are LNHDA and SQIVND (reference sequence). The CDR3 sequence is CASSLTGLNEKLFF. In nucleotides, the CDR3 is TGTGCCAGCTCCCTCACAGGGCTTAATGAAAAACTGTTTTTT.

A single count supports this clone. This chain uses TRBV5-4 with TRBJ2-1; 12 nucleotides line up with TRBD2. Germline V gives CDR1 SGHNT, CDR2 YYREEE (reference sequence). Trimming at V came to 4 bases and at J to 0 bases, leaving 8 bases not matched to a gene. This CDR3 is built from 18 residues. The CDR3 spells CASSPRASGRDSYNEQFF. For the CDR3, the DNA is TGTGCCAGCAGCCCCCGCGCTAGCGGGAGGGACTCCTACAATGAGCAGTTCTTC.

The rearrangement uses TRBV15 and TRBJ1-1; D remains unclear. Per germline, CDR1 LNHNV and CDR2 YYDKDF (reference sequence). Deletions cut 0 bases from V and 4 bases from J, with 9 bases between. The CDR3 has 14 amino acids. The CDR3 is CATSRELRATEAFF. CDR3 coding DNA: TGTGCCACCAGCAGAGAGCTGAGGGCCACTGAAGCTTTCTTT.

The genes are TRBV27 and TRBJ2-3, with D unresolved. This CDR3 has 16 amino acids. From germline, CDR1 is MNHEY and CDR2 SMNVEV (reference sequence). Trimming shortened V by 7 bases and J by 0 bases, and 17 bases separated the two germline ends. For the CDR3, the DNA is TGTGCCAGCACGCTCGACTTGGCTGCTAGCACAGATACGCAGTATTTT. Translation: CASTLDLAASTDTQYF.

The chain carries TRBV19 and TRBJ1-3; D ambiguous. V was cut by 10 bases and J by 4 bases, with 11 bases left in between. The CDR3 spans 12 residues. Germline V gene data show CDR1 as LNHDA and CDR2 as SQIVND (reference sequence). The CDR3 spells CAIRDWGNTIYF. Written as DNA, the CDR3 is TGTGCCATCCGGGATTGGGGAAACACCATATATTTT.

The genes are TRBV27 and TRBJ2-7; D gene ambiguous. Germline V lookup: CDR1 MNHEY, CDR2 SMNVEV (reference sequence). This CDR3 has 15 amino acids. V was cut by 6 bases and J by 0 bases, with 15 bases left in between. In DNA form, the CDR3 reads TGTGCCAGCAGCCCCTTTGTGGCAACCTCCTACGAGCAGTACTTC. Its protein is CASSPFVATSYEQYF.

The CDR3 loop is CASSQTPAGQGIYGYTF. The CDR3 region has the DNA TGCGCCAGCAGCCAGACGCCGGCGGGACAGGGAATTTATGGCTACACCTTC. The rearrangement uses TRBV4-3 and TRBJ1-2, with 9 bases that match TRBD1. The CDR3 runs 17 residues. The junction had 13 bases not matched to a gene; V was cut back by 3 bases and J by 5 bases. Germline loops: CDR1 LGHNA, CDR2 YSLEER.

The rearrangement joins TRBV3-1 (or the pseudogene TRBV3-2) to TRBJ1-1; D ambiguous. Germline CDR1 reads LGHDT; CDR2 reads YNNKEL (reference sequence). CDR3 length: 14 residues. V lost 2 bases and J 1 base, leaving 8 bases between the germline ends. The CDR3: CASSQSDKNTEAFF. DNA for the CDR3: TGTGCCAGCAGCCAATCCGACAAGAACACTGAAGCTTTCTTT.

The chain joins TRBV21-1 to TRBJ1-1. TRBV21-1 is a listed pseudogene. The CDR3 loop spans 16 amino acids. The CDR3: CASSKSKEGRVTEAFF. Written as DNA, the CDR3 is TGTGCCAGCAGCAAATCAAAGGAGGGGAGGGTCACTGAAGCTTTCTTT.

The chain has TRBV7-2 and TRBJ2-3; 11 bases align to TRBD2. This CDR3 is 15 amino acids long. J lost 4 bases, V lost 5 bases, and 5 bases had no gene match. CDR1 and CDR2 (germline): SGHTA, FQGNSA. The CDR3 spells CASSQTSGDADTQYF. The DNA for the CDR3 is TGTGCCAGCAGCCAGACTAGCGGGGACGCAGATACGCAGTATTTT.

The chain combines TRBV6-5 with TRBJ2-2; 7 bases align to TRBD2. The germline gives CDR1 MNHEY, CDR2 SVGAGI. V trimming: 7 bases; J trimming: 7 bases; junction bases outside the gene matches: 6. The CDR3 is 13 amino acids. CDR3 region: CASNPGGSGELFF. DNA of the CDR3: TGTGCCAGCAACCCTGGCGGGAGCGGGGAGCTGTTTTTT.

The gene calls are TRBV13 and TRBJ1-2; D unclear. The CDR3 spans 13 residues. Trimming took off 5 bases at V and 7 bases at J, with 14 bases between the two ends. Germline lookup yields CDR1 PRHDT and CDR2 FYEKMQ (reference sequence). In DNA, the CDR3 is TGTGCCAGCAGCCCGGGGTCGAGTTTTGGCTACACCTTC. Its protein is CASSPGSSFGYTF.

The rearrangement uses TRBV4-3 and TRBJ2-3; TRBD1 might be the D (6 bases). Trimming shortened V by 3 bases and J by 2 bases, and 15 bases separated the two germline ends. The length of the CDR3 is 16 residues. Germline CDR1 LGHNA, CDR2 YSLEER. DNA for the CDR3: TGCGCCAGCAGCCAGACTGACAGGAGGATCACAGATACGCAGTATTTT. Its protein product is CASSQTDRRITDTQYF.

The chain recombines TRBV3-1 (or the pseudogene TRBV3-2) with TRBJ2-5; 10 bases fit TRBD2. With V trimmed by 1 base and J by 3 bases, 5 bases remained unmatched. Germline CDR1 reads LGHDT; CDR2 reads YNNKEL (reference sequence). The CDR3 is 16 amino acids. The DNA of the CDR3 is TGTGCCAGCAGCCAAGCTAGCGGGAGTATAAAAGAGACCCAGTACTTC. Its protein is CASSQASGSIKETQYF.

The V gene is TRBV11-2, the J gene TRBJ2-5; 14 bases are shared with TRBD2. The CDR3 spans 16 residues. V lost 1 base, J lost 4 bases, and 2 bases stayed unmatched. The germline gives CDR1 SGHAT, CDR2 FQNNGV. CDR3 DNA: TGTGCCAGCAGCTTAGGACTAGCGGGAGGGAGAGAGACCCAGTACTTC. It specifies CASSLGLAGGRETQYF.

The genes are TRBV9 and TRBJ2-5; D gene unclear. The length of the CDR3 is 15 residues. Trimming left V 0 bases short and J 1 base short, with 10 bases between. The germline gives CDR1 SGDLS, CDR2 YYNGEE. Here the CDR3 DNA reads TGTGCCAGCAGCGTAGGGGCATCCTCCCAAGAGACCCAGTACTTC. Its protein product is CASSVGASSQETQYF. The entire variable domain, with the rest obtained from reference TRBV9 and TRBJ2-5, is as follows: DSGVTQTPKHLITATGQRVTLRCSPRSGDLSVYWYQQSLDQGLQFLIQYYNGEERAKGNILERFSAQQFPDLHSELNLSSLELGDSALYFCASSVGASSQETQYFGPGTRLLVL.

The chain carries TRBV6-2 or TRBV6-3 and TRBJ1-1; TRBD1 agrees at 11 bases. This CDR3 has 17 amino acids. V gave up 1 base and J gave up 1 base; unmatched junction bases: 5. The V gene's germline CDR1 is MNHEY and CDR2 SVGEGT. The CDR3 spells CASSYYGQGAGNTEAFF. In nucleotides, the CDR3 is TGTGCCAGCAGTTACTACGGACAGGGGGCTGGGAACACTGAAGCTTTCTTT.

The chain is built from TRBV7-8 and TRBJ2-7; D might be TRBD1 (5 bases). Deletions cut 6 bases from V and 8 bases from J, with 20 bases between. CDR1 is SGHVS, CDR2 FQNEAQ, per germline. The CDR3 consists of 14 residues. CDR3 nucleotides: TGTGCCAGCAGGTCCTATTCGGACATCGATCAGCAGTACTTC. Protein: CASRSYSDIDQQYF.

CDR3 amino acids: CASSLGVGSYEQFF. The CDR3 DNA sequence: TGTGCCAGCAGCTTAGGTGTAGGGAGCTATGAGCAGTTCTTC. This chain joins TRBV7-2 and TRBJ2-1, with TRBD2 as a possible D gene (5 bases). V lost 1 base to trimming and J lost 8 bases, with 12 bases between them. CDR3 size: 14 residues. The V gene's germline CDR1 is SGHTA and CDR2 FQGNSA. The full variable domain, in which reference TRBV7-2 and TRBJ2-1 provide the parts outside the CDR3, is GAGVSQSPSNKVTEKGKDVELRCDPISGHTALYWYRQSLGQGLEFLIYFQGNSAPDKSGLPSDRFSAERTGGSVSTLTIQRTQQEDSAVYLCASSLGVGSYEQFFGPGTRLTVL.

This chain joins TRBV10-3 and TRBJ2-5, with 7 bases aligning to TRBD2. The CDR3 extends over 15 amino acids. Germline CDR1 and CDR2: ENHRY and SYGVKD. With 2 bases clipped from V and 3 bases from J, the junction kept 6 bases outside the gene matches. The CDR3 region is CAISEPRELKETQYF. CDR3 nucleotide sequence: TGTGCCATCAGTGAGCCGCGGGAGCTCAAAGAGACCCAGTACTTC.

CDR3 region: CASSIGYAGVGYNEQFF. In DNA, the CDR3 is TGTGCCAGTAGTATCGGGTACGCGGGAGTGGGCTACAATGAGCAGTTCTTC. The chain links TRBV19 to TRBJ2-1, with TRBD2 matching 7 bases. The CDR3 is 17 residues long. V shed 3 bases, J shed 3 bases, and the junction held 11 bases outside the gene matches. Looked up from germline, CDR1 is LNHDA and CDR2 is SQIVND (reference sequence).

This clone was recorded once. The chain combines TRBV4-3 with TRBJ2-6, with D perhaps TRBD2 (6 bases). Germline V CDR1 and CDR2: LGHNA, YSLEER. This CDR3 has 20 amino acids. V was pared by 0 bases and J by 0 bases, with 18 bases between. CDR3 nucleotide sequence: TGCGCCAGCAGCCAAGATCGCTGGGCGGGGCAGAACTCTGGGGCCAACGTCCTGACTTTC. Amino acids: CASSQDRWAGQNSGANVLTF.

CDR3 loop: CASSPSLTSGGTDTQYF. CDR3 bases: TGTGCCAGCAGCCCGTCCTTGACTAGCGGGGGCACAGATACGCAGTATTTT. The rearrangement uses TRBV11-2 and TRBJ2-3; 11 bases line up with TRBD2. This CDR3 has 17 residues. V lost 5 bases and J lost 1; bases outside the gene matches: 8. Per the germline V gene, CDR1 is SGHAT and CDR2 is FQNNGV. Variable domain in full (rest from reference TRBV11-2 and TRBJ2-3): EAGVAQSPRYKIIEKRQSVAFWCNPISGHATLYWYQQILGQGPKLLIQFQNNGVVDDSQLPKDRFSAERLKGVDSTLKIQPAKLEDSAVYLCASSPSLTSGGTDTQYFGPGTRLTVL.